A selection of T cell receptor beta chains follows, all from one sample in a study of blood T cell repertoires in COVID-19. Data came from immunoSEQ multiplex PCR; TCRdb stores just in-frame clones and leaves some out. The table lists around 160,000 clones, around 89% of them singletons, with 1.2% in the top ten. The sequenced material came from PBMCs or T cells enriched from blood (not recorded which). The source is a woman younger than 45 with acute COVID-19. Both conserved end residues are part of each CDR3. Each record gives: V gene, D gene, clone size, J gene, CDR3 protein, CDR3 DNA. A D gene is named only where the DNA matches it firmly. The listing skips clone size in some rows; elsewhere it reads once, few, many or a size class.

V: TRBV6-5
D: TRBD1
size: NA
J: TRBJ1-2
CDR3: CASSGTGESDGYTF
DNA: TGTGCCAGCAGCGGGACAGGGGAATCAGATGGCTACACCTTC

V: TRBV28
D: TRBD1
size: NA
J: TRBJ1-2
CDR3: CASSLGPGTANNYGYTF
DNA: TGTGCCAGCAGTCTAGGACCGGGGACAGCGAACAACTATGGCTACACCTTC

V: TRBV7-2
D: TRBD1
size: NA
J: TRBJ1-2
CDR3: CASSLATGDYGYTF
DNA: TGTGCCAGCAGCTTAGCGACAGGGGACTATGGCTACACCTTC

V: TRBV7-9
D: TRBD1
size: NA
J: TRBJ1-4
CDR3: CASSFRQGSNEKLFF
DNA: TGTGCCAGCAGCTTTCGACAGGGCTCTAATGAAAAACTGTTTTTT

V: TRBV24-1
D: NA
size: NA
J: TRBJ1-1
CDR3: CATSDATGEAFF
DNA: TGTGCCACCAGTGACGCGACGGGTGAAGCTTTCTTT

V: TRBV24-1
D: NA
size: NA
J: TRBJ1-5
CDR3: CATSDTSGNQPQHF
DNA: TGTGCCACCAGTGACACCAGTGGTAATCAGCCCCAGCATTTT

V: TRBV5-1
D: TRBD1
size: NA
J: TRBJ1-4
CDR3: CASSPTPGGEKLFF
DNA: TGCGCCAGCAGCCCCACCCCAGGGGGGGAAAAACTGTTTTTT

V: TRBV15
D: NA
size: NA
J: TRBJ2-7
CDR3: CATSRDFPYEQYF
DNA: TGTGCCACCAGTCGGGACTTCCCCTACGAGCAGTACTTC

V: TRBV18
D: NA
size: NA
J: TRBJ2-3
CDR3: CASSPETGFADTQYF
DNA: TGTGCCAGCTCACCAGAAACAGGGTTTGCAGATACGCAGTATTTT

V: TRBV27
D: NA
size: NA
J: TRBJ2-6
CDR3: CASSFGFSGANVLTF
DNA: TGTGCCAGCAGTTTCGGGTTCTCTGGGGCCAACGTCCTGACTTTC

V: TRBV19
D: TRBD1
size: NA
J: TRBJ1-1
CDR3: CATLRQGKNTEAFF
DNA: TGTGCCACCTTAAGACAGGGGAAGAACACTGAAGCTTTCTTT

V: TRBV6-4
D: NA
size: NA
J: TRBJ2-3
CDR3: CASSARDNTDTQYF
DNA: TGTGCCAGCAGTGCACGGGATAACACAGATACGCAGTATTTT

V: TRBV28
D: NA
size: NA
J: TRBJ2-3
CDR3: CAANDQGDTQYF
DNA: TGTGCCGCCAACGATCAGGGGGATACGCAGTATTTT

V: TRBV28
D: NA
size: once
J: TRBJ1-1
CDR3: CASSFPTLGRGNGEAFF
DNA: TGTGCCAGCAGTTTCCCCACCCTTGGCAGGGGTAATGGTGAAGCTTTCTTT

V: TRBV7-2
D: NA
size: NA
J: TRBJ2-3
CDR3: CASTRDSASPDTQYF
DNA: TGTGCCAGCACTCGGGACTCGGCCTCACCAGATACGCAGTATTTT

V: TRBV6-5
D: NA
size: NA
J: TRBJ2-7
CDR3: CASRGPGAYEQYF
DNA: TGTGCCAGCAGGGGACCGGGGGCCTACGAGCAGTACTTC

V: TRBV10-3
D: NA
size: NA
J: TRBJ2-2
CDR3: CATLPGPGELFF
DNA: TGTGCCACTTTACCCGGTCCCGGGGAGCTGTTTTTT

V: TRBV18
D: TRBD1
size: NA
J: TRBJ1-3
CDR3: CASSPRGQEIGNTIYF
DNA: TGTGCCAGCTCACCCCGGGGACAGGAGATTGGAAACACCATATATTTT

V: TRBV19
D: NA
size: NA
J: TRBJ2-1
CDR3: CASSIDRENEQFF
DNA: TGTGCCAGTAGTATAGATCGAGAGAATGAGCAGTTCTTC

V: TRBV19
D: NA
size: once
J: TRBJ1-2
CDR3: CASSMGGTLYGYTF
DNA: TGTGCCAGTAGTATGGGAGGGACTCTCTATGGCTACACCTTC

V: TRBV5-1
D: NA
size: NA
J: TRBJ2-2
CDR3: CASAPGANTGELFF
DNA: TGCGCCAGCGCCCCTGGGGCAAACACCGGGGAGCTGTTTTTT

V: TRBV12-3/TRBV12-4
D: NA
size: NA
J: TRBJ2-1
CDR3: CASSFSRGDEQFF
DNA: TGTGCCAGCAGTTTTTCTAGGGGCGATGAGCAGTTCTTC

V: TRBV7-2
D: NA
size: NA
J: TRBJ1-5
CDR3: CASSLVGNSNQPQHF
DNA: TGTGCCAGCAGCTTAGTCGGGAACAGCAATCAGCCCCAGCATTTT

V: TRBV19
D: TRBD2
size: NA
J: TRBJ2-7
CDR3: CASSRLAGALEQYF
DNA: TGTGCCAGTAGTAGACTAGCGGGAGCTCTCGAGCAGTACTTC

V: TRBV12-3/TRBV12-4
D: TRBD1
size: NA
J: TRBJ2-7
CDR3: CASSFGRGLEQYF
DNA: TGTGCCAGCAGTTTCGGCAGGGGGCTCGAGCAGTACTTC

V: TRBV6-2/TRBV6-3
D: NA
size: NA
J: TRBJ2-7
CDR3: CASSYLIRTSLHEQYF
DNA: TGTGCCAGCAGTTACTTGATCCGGACTTCTTTGCACGAGCAGTACTTC

V: TRBV7-2
D: TRBD1
size: NA
J: TRBJ1-6
CDR3: CASSSTGWPYNSPLHF
DNA: TGTGCCAGCAGCTCGACAGGGTGGCCCTATAATTCACCCCTCCACTTT

V: TRBV5-4
D: TRBD1
size: NA
J: TRBJ2-1
CDR3: CASSSGTGGSSDNEQFF
DNA: TGTGCCAGCAGCAGTGGGACAGGGGGATCCTCAGACAATGAGCAGTTCTTC

V: TRBV7-9
D: NA
size: NA
J: TRBJ2-5
CDR3: CASSLQRSEETQYF
DNA: TGTGCCAGCAGCTTACAGCGTTCAGAAGAGACCCAGTACTTC

V: TRBV7-2
D: NA
size: NA
J: TRBJ1-5
CDR3: CASSSRTGNQPQHF
DNA: TGTGCCAGCAGCTCCCGGACTGGCAATCAGCCCCAGCATTTT

V: TRBV19
D: NA
size: NA
J: TRBJ2-3
CDR3: CASRGGRDTSTDTQYF
DNA: TGTGCCAGTAGGGGGGGGCGGGACACTAGCACAGATACGCAGTATTTT

V: TRBV30
D: NA
size: NA
J: TRBJ2-7
CDR3: CAWSVLNSLRYF
DNA: TGTGCCTGGAGTGTACTGAACAGCTTGAGGTACTTC